One sample yielded the 30 T cell receptor beta chains listed below, sequenced in a study of a mutant IDH1 vaccine in newly diagnosed glioma listed by TCRdb under 2021. The meaning of the sample's time point label: baseline, week 1 (first vaccination visit). Sample treatment or condition, as interpreted from the label and publication: pre-vaccination baseline after standard-of-care therapy. Library method: the immunoSEQ multiplex PCR assay. Held by TCRdb, this immuneACCESS table contains in-frame sequences only and omits some clones. Under half of the omission traces to an unresolved V gene where checked; the cause of the rest is unknown. The sample includes tens of thousands of clones, with 86% observed a single time. Of the sample, about 2.5% falls within the top ten clones. The sample was PBMCs, taken from a glioma patient treated with radiotherapy, temozolomide or both. These receptors were obtained from a man aged 35 to 55 with glioma.

This chain connects TRBV28 to TRBJ1-4; D is possibly TRBD1 (5 bases). CDR3 length: 14 residues. V was pared by 5 bases and J by 8 bases, with 15 bases between. Germline CDR1 is MDHEN and CDR2 is SYDVKM. The CDR3 DNA reads TGTGCCAGCAGTCCGGGGGGGAAAGGGGAAAAACTGTTTTTT. This codes for CASSPGGKGEKLFF.

This chain uses TRBV5-1 with TRBJ2-7; maybe TRBD2 (5 bases). The CDR3 is 11 residues long. Trimming removed 7 bases from V and 0 bases from J, with 5 bases in between. Germline CDR1 SGHRS, CDR2 YFSETQ. The CDR3 DNA is TGCGCCAGCCGGGACTCCTACGAGCAGTACTTC. As protein: CASRDSYEQYF.

This chain connects TRBV5-6 to TRBJ1-2; a weak D match, TRBD1 (5 bases). CDR3 length equals 14 residues. Trimming removed 4 bases at V and 3 bases at J, with 13 bases between. Per the germline V gene, CDR1 is SGHDT and CDR2 is YYEEEE. The DNA for the CDR3 is TGTGCCAGCAGCCCCAGGAGGGGCTACTATGGCTACACCTTC. It is translated as CASSPRRGYYGYTF.

The V call is TRBV7-9, the J call TRBJ2-1; TRBD1 matches 7 bases. The CDR3 is made up of 16 amino acids. After removal of 5 bases from V and 2 bases from J, the junction contained 9 bases not matched to a gene. The germline gives CDR1 SEHNR, CDR2 FQNEAQ (reference sequence). Written as DNA, the CDR3 is TGTGCCAGCAGCAGACGACAGGGTATAACCTACAATGAGCAGTTCTTC. Its translation: CASSRRQGITYNEQFF. Filled out from reference TRBV7-9 and TRBJ2-1, the complete variable domain reads DTGVSQNPRHKITKRGQNVTFRCDPISEHNRLYWYRQTLGQGPEFLTYFQNEAQLEKSRLLSDRFSAERPKGSFSTLEIQRTEQGDSAMYLCASSRRQGITYNEQFFGPGTRLTVL.

The V and J genes are TRBV4-3 and TRBJ2-7; the match to TRBD1 covers 10 bases. The CDR3 is 15 amino acids. Germline CDR1 reads LGHNA; CDR2 reads YSLEER. V dropped 2 bases and J dropped 4; count of bases not matched to a gene: 5. Written as DNA, the CDR3 is TGCGCCAGCAGCCAACGACAGGGGGCCGATTACGAGCAGTACTTC. It codes for CASSQRQGADYEQYF.

The J gene is TRBJ2-5, the V gene TRBV11-2; D is possibly TRBD2 (6 bases). CDR3 length: 14 amino acids. CDR1 and CDR2 (germline): SGHAT, FQNNGV. V dropped 5 bases and J dropped 2 bases, with 12 bases sitting between them. The CDR3 bases are TGTGCCAGCAGCAGGGGACTTGCTCAAGAGACCCAGTACTTC. Protein: CASSRGLAQETQYF.

The genes are TRBV20-1 and TRBJ2-3; no firm D call. CDR3 length equals 11 residues. Germline V CDR1 and CDR2: DFQATT, SNEGSKA (reference sequence). Trimming cost V 7 bases and J 1 base, with 6 bases left between them. CDR3 nucleotides: TGCAGTGGTGGCGGCACAGATACGCAGTATTTT. Its protein product is CSGGGTDTQYF.

This chain uses TRBV29-1 with TRBJ2-2; 12 bases agree with TRBD2. Germline CDR1 and CDR2: SQVTM and ANQGSEA. V lost 6 bases and J lost 6; bases outside the gene matches: 8. This CDR3 has 15 residues. CDR3 residues: CSVYSSGRAPGELFF. The DNA for the CDR3 is TGCAGCGTGTATTCTAGCGGGAGGGCCCCCGGGGAGCTGTTTTTT.

The rearrangement joins TRBV7-9 to TRBJ1-3; 10 bases are a match to TRBD1. This CDR3 contains 16 residues. The V segment lost 4 bases and the J segment 2 bases; nucleotides outside the gene matches: 5. Germline loops: CDR1 SEHNR, CDR2 FQNEAQ (reference sequence). CDR3 in DNA: TGTGCCAGCAGCTCCACGGGACAGGGGACTGGAAACACCATATATTTT. It translates to CASSSTGQGTGNTIYF.

The J gene is TRBJ2-1, the V gene TRBV5-1; D is perhaps TRBD2 (6 bases). V lost 3 bases, J lost 0 bases, and 10 bases lay in between. The CDR3 runs 15 residues. CDR1 is SGHRS, CDR2 YFSETQ, per germline. The CDR3: CASSSRESSYNEQFF. The DNA of the CDR3 is TGCGCCAGCAGCTCGCGGGAAAGCTCCTACAATGAGCAGTTCTTC. Full variable domain (remainder filled in from reference TRBV5-1 and TRBJ2-1): KAGVTQTPRYLIKTRGQQVTLSCSPISGHRSVSWYQQTPGQGLQFLFEYFSETQRNKGNFPGRFSGRQFSNSRSEMNVSTLELGDSALYLCASSSRESSYNEQFFGPGTRLTVL.

The rearrangement joins TRBV19 to TRBJ1-1; no clear D. Trimming left V 3 bases short and J 6 bases short, with 11 bases between. The CDR3 length is 13 residues. CDR1 is LNHDA and CDR2 is SQIVND in the germline V gene (reference sequence). The CDR3 is CASSISRGAEAFF. CDR3 bases: TGTGCCAGTAGTATTTCCAGAGGCGCTGAAGCTTTCTTT.

The chain uses TRBV28 and TRBJ2-7; 9 bases line up with TRBD1. J lost 7 bases, V lost 4 bases, and 11 bases had no gene match. The CDR3 runs to 15 residues. Germline CDR1 MDHEN, CDR2 SYDVKM. The CDR3 DNA reads TGTGCCAGCAGTTCGCCGGGACAGGGAGGTTGGGAGCAGTACTTC. Translating it yields CASSSPGQGGWEQYF.

The chain links TRBV2 to TRBJ1-3; the D is unclear. V shed 2 bases and J shed 0 bases, with 5 bases lying between them. This CDR3 region has 14 residues. CDR1 and CDR2 (germline): SNHLY, FYNNEI. CDR3 DNA: TGTGCCAGCAGTGAAATAGGCTCTGGAAACACCATATATTTT. Translated: CASSEIGSGNTIYF.

V is TRBV7-2 and J is TRBJ2-5; 9 bases map to TRBD1. With V trimmed by 5 bases and J by 5 bases, 6 bases remained unmatched. The CDR3 totals 14 residues. CDR1 is SGHTA and CDR2 is FQGNSA in the germline V gene. CDR3 DNA: TGTGCCAGCAGCAGCGACAGGGGGACGGAGACCCAGTACTTC. It specifies CASSSDRGTETQYF.

The chain joins TRBV9 to TRBJ1-5; tentative D call: TRBD1 (5 bases). The CDR3 is made up of 14 amino acids. The germline V gene has CDR1 SGDLS and CDR2 YYNGEE. V was cut by 2 bases and J by 1 base, with 7 bases left in between. The CDR3 spells CASSVQGSNQPQHF. In DNA, the CDR3 is TGTGCCAGCAGCGTGCAGGGAAGCAATCAGCCCCAGCATTTT.

V usage is TRBV7-9 and J usage is TRBJ2-6, with D uncertain. CDR3 size: 10 residues. Germline V lookup: CDR1 SEHNR, CDR2 FQNEAQ (reference sequence). The V gene lost 6 bases and the J gene lost 9 bases, with 3 bases spanning the gap. The DNA of the CDR3 is TGTGCCAGCAGTTTCAACGTCCTGACTTTC. As protein: CASSFNVLTF.

The chain combines TRBV4-1 with TRBJ2-1; D not resolved. V was cut by 1 base and J by 8 bases, with 9 bases left in between. Germline V lookup: CDR1 MGHRA, CDR2 YSYEKL. This CDR3 spans 13 amino acids. The CDR3 loop is CASSQAPYDEQFF. The CDR3 nucleotides are TGCGCCAGCAGCCAAGCCCCGTACGATGAGCAGTTCTTC.

The V call is TRBV6-5, the J call TRBJ2-7; the match to TRBD2 covers 11 bases. V was clipped by 6 bases and J by 2 bases; unmatched bases: 6. Germline lookup yields CDR1 MNHEY and CDR2 SVGAGI. The CDR3 consists of 15 residues. The DNA of the CDR3 is TGTGCCAGCAGAACCGGGACTAGCGGCACCTACGAGCAGTACTTC. It specifies CASRTGTSGTYEQYF.

The rearrangement joins TRBV4-2 to TRBJ1-2; no definite D call. Trimming took off 0 bases at V and 3 bases at J, with 11 bases between the two ends. The CDR3 is 15 residues long. Germline CDR1 is LGHNA and CDR2 is YNFKEQ. The CDR3 loop is CASSQDSSGDYGYTF. DNA of the CDR3: TGTGCCAGCAGCCAAGATTCTAGCGGGGACTATGGCTACACCTTC.

The chain carries TRBV18 and TRBJ1-3, with 7 positions matching TRBD1. The CDR3 extends over 15 amino acids. Germline trimming cut 3 bases from V and 0 bases from J; bases unmatched to any gene: 2. CDR1 is KGHSH and CDR2 is LQKENI in the germline V gene. The CDR3 region is CASSPTGASGNTIYF. The CDR3 nucleotides read TGTGCCAGCTCACCTACAGGGGCCTCTGGAAACACCATATATTTT.

The CDR3 is CASSLERGPREQYF. The CDR3 bases are TGTGCCAGCAGCTTAGAAAGGGGGCCCCGCGAGCAGTACTTC. V usage is TRBV7-2 and J usage is TRBJ2-7; 7 positions agree with TRBD1. The V gene end was trimmed by 1 base and the J gene end by 6 bases; junction bases not matched to a gene: 6. Per germline, CDR1 SGHTA and CDR2 FQGNSA. This CDR3 is 14 amino acids long.

The CDR3 sequence is CASSQARDRSWEQYF. The DNA of the CDR3 is TGCGCCAGCAGCCAAGCCCGGGACAGATCTTGGGAGCAGTACTTC. This chain joins TRBV4-3 and TRBJ2-7; 7 nucleotides agree with TRBD1. J lost 7 bases, V lost 1 base, and 10 bases had no gene match. The CDR3 has 15 amino acids. Germline CDR1 and CDR2: LGHNA and YSLEER.

The V gene is TRBV2, the J gene TRBJ2-7; D gene ambiguous. Germline V gene sequence: CDR1 SNHLY, CDR2 FYNNEI. The V end was cut by 5 bases, the J end by 1 base, with 6 bases between. The CDR3 loop spans 12 amino acids. The CDR3 nucleotides read TGTGCCAGCAGTCCCTTTTCCTACGAGCAGTACTTC. It specifies CASSPFSYEQYF.

The rearrangement joins TRBV7-9 to TRBJ2-1; no clear D. Trimming took 2 bases from V and 7 from J, leaving 6 bases between them. The germline V gene encodes CDR1 SEHNR and CDR2 FQNEAQ (reference sequence). This CDR3 spans 12 amino acids. The CDR3, as DNA: TGTGCCAGCAGCTTATGGGGTAATGAGCAGTTCTTC. Translating gives CASSLWGNEQFF.

The rearrangement joins TRBV7-9 to TRBJ2-5; 9 positions match TRBD2. The CDR3 extends over 14 amino acids. Germline V lookup: CDR1 SEHNR, CDR2 FQNEAQ (reference sequence). J lost 4 bases, V lost 4 bases, and 4 bases had no gene match. DNA for the CDR3: TGTGCCAGCAGCTCGGGACTAGCAATAGAGACCCAGTACTTC. Protein sequence: CASSSGLAIETQYF.

This clone occurred a few times. The chain combines TRBV18 with TRBJ2-2; no clear D gene. Germline V gene data show CDR1 as KGHSH and CDR2 as LQKENI. The V end lost 5 bases, the J end lost 7 bases, and 8 bases lay between the germline ends. CDR3 length: 12 amino acids. DNA for the CDR3: TGTGCCAGCTCAACCATGGACGGGGAGCTGTTTTTT. Protein product: CASSTMDGELFF.

The rearrangement uses TRBV6-5 and TRBJ1-1; the D gene is possibly TRBD1 (5 bases). The CDR3 is made up of 16 amino acids. V lost 4 bases and J 5 bases, leaving 20 bases between the germline ends. Germline CDR1 is MNHEY and CDR2 is SVGAGI. CDR3 nucleotides: TGTGCCAGCAGTTTCGGTCAGTTCAGGGAAAGGACTGAAGCTTTCTTT. Its protein product is CASSFGQFRERTEAFF.

V is TRBV14 and J is TRBJ2-7; 11 bases align to TRBD2. CDR1 is SGHDN, CDR2 FVKESK, per germline. This CDR3 is built from 18 residues. V was clipped by 2 bases and J by 3 bases; unmatched bases: 12. The CDR3 reads CASSQRTGLLAGVYEQYF. CDR3 bases: TGTGCCAGCAGCCAACGGACAGGGCTACTAGCGGGAGTCTACGAGCAGTACTTC.

The CDR3 loop is CSVGYNEQFF. The CDR3 DNA reads TGCAGCGTCGGGTACAATGAGCAGTTCTTC. V and J are TRBV29-1 and TRBJ2-1; D not certain. Per the germline V gene, CDR1 is SQVTM and CDR2 is ANQGSEA. Trimming shortened V by 6 bases and J by 4 bases, and 4 bases separated the two germline ends. CDR3 size: 10 residues.

As concerns this clone: At one boundary the junction diverges from the germline segment, which might be a read error. The rearrangement links TRBV7-7 to TRBJ2-5; D possibly corresponds to TRBD1 (6 bases). Germline loops: CDR1 SSHAT, CDR2 FNYEAQ (reference sequence). The CDR3 sequence is 13 residues long. The CDR3 loop reads CASSLSQGETQYF. CDR3 sequence (DNA): TGTGCTAGCAGCTTAAGTCAGGGGGAGACCCAGTACTTC.